This TCR beta chain was documented in a study of OX40 agonist ivuxolimab in advanced cancers. At the level of the study: Partial responses were observed in three patients, of whom one had hepatocellular carcinoma and two had cutaneous melanoma.

The CDR3 covers 12 residues. V lost 6 bases and J lost 3, with 9 bases in between. CDR1 is WSHSY and CDR2 is SAAADI in the germline V gene. This table comes from immunoSEQ multiplex PCR, and its TCRdb copy is limited to in-frame clones, with some not included. This sample yields 72,000 or so clones, of which roughly 87% are seen a single time; over 0.2% belongs to the top ten. The sequence derives from an adult with an advanced solid tumor such as melanoma, head and neck, liver or kidney cancer. The V gene is TRBV10-2, the J gene TRBJ2-7; a possible D gene is TRBD1 (6 bases). The specimen comprised CD4+ or CD8+ T cells sorted from blood, sampled in a trial of the OX40 agonist ivuxolimab. This chain's CDR3 is CASRTGGYEQYF. The CDR3 DNA follows: TGCGCCAGCAGGACAGGAGGCTACGAGCAGTACTTC.